This T cell receptor beta chain was captured by sequencing in a study of blood T cell repertoires in COVID-19. In the study's own analysis: The authors estimated nucleated cell counts from reference gene primer amplification. The table came from immunoSEQ multiplex PCR; TCRdb's copy has only in-frame clones and leaves some out. The D gene and trimming were derived from the DNA, and the V and J assignments and clone size from that table. Of 200,000 to 250,000 clones listed, about 83% are singletons. The CDR3 totals 11 residues. Deletions cut 5 bases from V and 6 bases from J, with 8 bases between. Exposed volunteers were people who met a COVID-19 case within 2 weeks before study entry. In this sample, this clone turned up a few times.

The V call is TRBV5-3, the J call TRBJ1-1, with unresolved D. Being an ORF, TRBV5-3 has a function that is uncertain. Sequencing was done on a sample of PBMCs or T cells enriched from blood (not recorded which). This receptor was obtained from a woman in her forties or fifties who had been exposed to COVID-19. The CDR3 spells CARRRLPEAFF. The CDR3 coding sequence is TGTGCCAGAAGGAGGTTGCCTGAAGCTTTCTTT.